This TCR beta chain derives from a study of cytomegalovirus exposure and HLA in healthy donors. The study, taken as a whole, reports: The productive fraction for most TCR beta V segments was about 87% or about 30% in an earlier analysis.

Points on this clone: Its antigen is as yet unknown.

A multiplex PCR was run with 60 Vbeta primers and 13 Jbeta primers. The protocol was immunoSEQ multiplex PCR, while the TCRdb copy is restricted to in-frame clones and leaves out a portion. The sample lists 180,000 or so clones, roughly 82% occurring once. Sequencing was carried out using PBMCs. The sequence was collected from a middle-aged man in good health and CMV-seronegative.

In nucleotides, the CDR3 is TGTGCCAGCAGCGGGACAGCGAACATTTTCTATAATTCACCCCTCCACTTT. This encodes CASSGTANIFYNSPLHF. This chain links TRBV9 with TRBJ1-6; TRBD1 is a possible D gene (6 bases). The CDR3 totals 17 residues. V lost 3 bases and J lost 3, with 16 bases in between. Germline V gene sequence: CDR1 SGDLS, CDR2 YYNGEE.